This T cell receptor (beta chain) is drawn from a study of blood T cell repertoires in COVID-19. Per the original data handling: How many nucleated cells were present was estimated from reference gene primer amplification. Some clones are missing from TCRdb's copy, which holds only in-frame ones; the method was immunoSEQ multiplex PCR. V and J calls and clone size are given by that table; D and trimming were obtained from the DNA. The table lists under 250,000 clones, 80% to 90% of them singletons, with roughly 3% in the top ten. The sequenced sample was PBMCs or T cells enriched from blood (not recorded which). This clonotype was sampled from a woman younger than 35 in a cohort exposed to, infected with or recovered from COVID-19 (not recorded which).

CDR3 sequence: CASSLSPSRTAVTEAFF. CDR3 in DNA: TGTGCCAGCAGCTTATCCCCCTCCCGCACAGCGGTCACTGAAGCTTTCTTT. The chain uses TRBV7-9 and TRBJ1-1; D unresolved. V was trimmed by 2 bases and J by 4 bases, leaving 20 bases between them. The CDR3 runs 17 residues. In germline, CDR1 is SEHNR, CDR2 FQNEAQ (reference sequence).